This T cell receptor beta chain was observed in a study of blood T cells in healthy people across ages. This clonotype came up a few times. The second PCR ran roughly 7 to 11 cycles with a sample-barcoded 5' primer and J-beta primers. Each cDNA molecule was tagged by a template-switch adaptor with 12 random nucleotides. From the 5' RACE reads, TCRdb called clonotypes with MiXCR, one entry per CDR3 protein. The sample has over a million distinct CDR3 sequences; about 42% are singletons. Looked up from germline, CDR1 is LGHDT and CDR2 is YNNKEL (reference sequence). CDR3 size: 14 residues. V dropped 3 bases and J dropped 7; count of bases not matched to a gene: 9.

The sample taken for sequencing was blood. The origin of this receptor is a woman aged 18 to 35 in good health. This sequence joins TRBV3-1 and TRBJ2-7; TRBD1 matches at 7 bases. Written as DNA, the CDR3 is TGTGCCAGCAGCCAGGACAGGCTCCCTAGGGAGCAGTACTTC. Encoded protein: CASSQDRLPREQYF.